The 30 T cell receptor beta chains in this list originate from one sample, sequenced in a study of control samples from healthy donors and cancer patients. Data came from immunoSEQ multiplex PCR; TCRdb stores just in-frame clones and leaves some out. The data contain roughly 450,000 clones, 80% to 95% of them seen just once; the ten biggest clones take up 6% to 7%. Material for sequencing was PBMCs. Receptors originate from a middle-aged man with head and neck cancer.

The chain combines TRBV3-1 (or the pseudogene TRBV3-2) with TRBJ2-3; 8 nucleotides match TRBD2. The germline V gene has CDR1 LGHDT and CDR2 YNNKEL (reference sequence). V dropped 2 bases and J dropped 3; count of bases not matched to a gene: 10. This CDR3 contains 17 residues. DNA of the CDR3: TGTGCCAGCAGCCAAAGGACTAGCTTAGGTGGGACAGATACGCAGTATTTT. Amino acid sequence: CASSQRTSLGGTDTQYF.

The chain employs TRBV7-6 and TRBJ2-3; TRBD2 matches at 12 bases. After removal of 5 bases from V and 5 bases from J, the junction contained 11 bases not matched to a gene. Germline lookup yields CDR1 SGHVS and CDR2 FNYEAQ. The CDR3 contains 17 residues. The CDR3 reads CASSPRLAGDGGDTQYF. Here the CDR3 DNA reads TGTGCCAGCAGCCCCAGACTAGCGGGAGACGGGGGAGATACGCAGTATTTT.

This clone was observed a single time. V and J are TRBV7-2 and TRBJ1-3, with D perhaps TRBD1 (6 bases). The CDR3 covers 13 residues. The germline V gene encodes CDR1 SGHTA and CDR2 FQGNSA. The V gene lost 6 bases and the J gene lost 7 bases, with 13 bases spanning the gap. CDR3 DNA sequence: TGTGCCAGCAGTGCGGGGGCTGTGAACACCATATATTTT. Amino acids: CASSAGAVNTIYF. Combining the CDR3 with reference TRBV7-2 and TRBJ1-3 gives the whole variable domain GAGVSQSPSNKVTEKGKDVELRCDPISGHTALYWYRQSLGQGLEFLIYFQGNSAPDKSGLPSDRFSAERTGGSVSTLTIQRTQQEDSAVYLCASSAGAVNTIYFGEGSWLTVV.

Only a few counts were recorded for this clone. The chain combines TRBV5-1 with TRBJ1-1; D remains unclear. Trimming pared 0 bases from V and 1 base from J, leaving 7 bases between. The CDR3 has 14 residues. Germline CDR1 reads SGHRS; CDR2 reads YFSETQ. CDR3 sequence: CASSLVQKNTEAFF. DNA for the CDR3: TGCGCCAGCAGCTTGGTGCAGAAGAACACTGAAGCTTTCTTT.

The CDR3 spells CASSGAGTLGTEAFF. The CDR3, as DNA: TGTGCCAGCAGTGGAGCCGGGACCCTGGGCACTGAAGCTTTCTTT. The V gene is TRBV6-1, the J gene TRBJ1-1, with D perhaps TRBD1 (5 bases). The CDR3 is made up of 15 amino acids. Looked up from germline, CDR1 is MNHNS and CDR2 is SASEGT. Between the trimmed V and J ends, which lost 4 bases and 4 bases, there was a span of 16 bases.

The V and J genes are TRBV11-2 and TRBJ1-2, with D uncertain. Per germline, CDR1 SGHAT and CDR2 FQNNGV. V lost 3 bases to trimming and J lost 4 bases, with 24 bases between them. This CDR3 has 18 residues. CDR3 protein: CASSFLAGQANRGYGYTF. The DNA of the CDR3 is TGTGCCAGCAGCTTTTTGGCGGGTCAAGCTAATCGAGGCTATGGCTACACCTTC.

The V and J genes are TRBV21-1 and TRBJ1-2. TRBV21-1 constitutes a pseudogene. CDR3 length equals 14 residues. CDR3 sequence reads: CASSKGGTNFGYTF. CDR3 nucleotide sequence: TGTGCCAGCAGCAAGGGTGGCACAAACTTTGGCTACACCTTC.

This clone has more than one count but fewer than ten. The rearrangement links TRBV18 to TRBJ2-7; 8 nucleotides agree with TRBD1. Germline V gives CDR1 KGHSH, CDR2 LQKENI. This CDR3 contains 14 residues. V shed 5 bases, J shed 2 bases, and the junction held 5 bases outside the gene matches. The DNA of the CDR3 is TGTGCCAGCTCAAAAGACAGGGGACCCTACGAGCAGTACTTC. Encoded protein: CASSKDRGPYEQYF.

V and J are TRBV5-1 and TRBJ1-2, with a tentative D call TRBD1 (5 bases). This CDR3 comprises 14 residues. With 7 bases removed from V and 3 bases from J, the gap between germline ends came to 16 bases. Germline loops: CDR1 SGHRS, CDR2 YFSETQ. CDR3 in DNA: TGCGCCAGCGGTGTGAGGGGCTGGGACTATGGCTACACCTTC. Translated: CASGVRGWDYGYTF.

In this sample, this clone turned up once. This chain joins TRBV7-2 and TRBJ2-3; 7 positions match TRBD1. The V gene's germline CDR1 is SGHTA and CDR2 FQGNSA. V was pared by 1 base and J by 6 bases, with 10 bases of the junction left unmatched. The CDR3 totals 16 residues. CDR3 sequence (DNA): TGTGCCAGCAGCTTAGAGGGCAGGGGGTTGGCGGATACGCAGTATTTT. Translating it yields CASSLEGRGLADTQYF.

J is TRBJ1-1 and V is TRBV6-2 or TRBV6-3; 7 nucleotides align to TRBD1. The CDR3 runs 14 residues. The J segment lost 12 bases and the V segment lost 5 bases, leaving 15 bases of the junction unmatched. Germline V CDR1 and CDR2: MNHEY, SVGEGT. In DNA form, the CDR3 reads TGTGCCAGCAGTCGCCTTGACAGGGAGGTTGAGACTTTCTTT. It is translated as CASSRLDREVETFF.

This rearrangement joins TRBV7-3 to TRBJ1-6; no firm D call. V dropped 7 bases and J dropped 5 bases, with 12 bases sitting between them. The CDR3 has 14 residues. CDR1 SGHTA and CDR2 FQGTGA come from the germline V gene. CDR3 coding DNA: TGTGCCAGCACCCTAACGGCAGATAATTCACCCCTCCACTTT. The encoded protein is CASTLTADNSPLHF. Using reference TRBV7-3 and TRBJ1-6 for the parts outside the CDR3, the full variable domain is GAGVSQTPSNKVTEKGKYVELRCDPISGHTALYWYRQSLGQGPEFLIYFQGTGAADDSGLPNDRFFAVRPEGSVSTLKIQRTERGDSAVYLCASTLTADNSPLHFGNGTRLTVT.

This rearrangement joins TRBV7-2 to TRBJ2-7, with D uncertain. V was clipped by 3 bases and J by 2 bases, with 5 bases between them. Looked up from germline, CDR1 is SGHTA and CDR2 is FQGNSA. The CDR3 spans 12 residues. The CDR3 region is CASSFIAYEQYF. In DNA, the CDR3 is TGTGCCAGCAGCTTCATCGCCTACGAGCAGTACTTC.

This clone was seen once. The V gene is TRBV7-2, the J gene TRBJ1-5; 10 nucleotides match TRBD1. The CDR3 sequence is 15 residues long. Trimming took 4 bases from V and 7 from J; bases not matched to a gene: 7. Per germline, CDR1 SGHTA and CDR2 FQGNSA. For the CDR3, the DNA is TGTGCCAGCAGCTCCGGGACAGGGGTCGCGCAGCCCCAGCATTTT. This encodes CASSSGTGVAQPQHF.

This clone showed up just once. J is TRBJ2-7 and V is TRBV7-3; 7 bases agree with TRBD2. Germline V gene data show CDR1 as SGHTA and CDR2 as FQGTGA. Trimming cost V 5 bases and J 0 bases; bases outside gene matches: 7. The CDR3 length is 15 residues. CDR3 nucleotide sequence: TGTGCCAGCAGCCTAGGGGCTAGCGGCTCCTACGAGCAGTACTTC. Translating gives CASSLGASGSYEQYF.

The chain couples TRBV6-1 to TRBJ2-1; 10 bases line up with TRBD2. J gave up 6 bases and V 2 bases, and 4 bases lay outside the gene matches. Germline-derived CDR1 and CDR2 are MNHNS and SASEGT. CDR3 size: 15 residues. In nucleotides, the CDR3 is TGTGCCAGCAGTGAACAGGCTAGCGGGGGCAATGAGCAGTTCTTC. As protein: CASSEQASGGNEQFF.

The chain has TRBV6-5 and TRBJ2-7; no firm D call. V lost 10 bases and J lost 4, with 14 bases in between. Germline lookup yields CDR1 MNHEY and CDR2 SVGAGI. This CDR3 comprises 12 residues. The CDR3 region has the DNA TGTGCCACCCTCCACCCGTCTTACGAGCAGTACTTC. It translates to CATLHPSYEQYF.

CDR3 coding DNA: TGTGCCAGCTCCCCCGCTTTCTTT. Protein sequence: CASSPAFF. This sequence joins TRBV2 and TRBJ1-1, with D uncertain. CDR1 is SNHLY and CDR2 is FYNNEI in the germline V gene. Trimming took 8 bases from V and 11 from J, leaving 6 bases between them. This CDR3 is 8 amino acids long.

The V gene is TRBV28, the J gene TRBJ2-6; TRBD2 might be the D (6 bases). The germline V gene has CDR1 MDHEN and CDR2 SYDVKM. Trimming removed 3 bases from V and 0 bases from J, with 9 bases in between. CDR3 length: 16 residues. The CDR3 DNA sequence: TGTGCCAGCAGTTTTAGGGGACTCTCTGGGGCCAACGTCCTGACTTTC. Residues: CASSFRGLSGANVLTF.

This chain joins TRBV6-5 and TRBJ1-5; possibly TRBD1 for D (5 bases). Germline V gene lookup returns CDR1 MNHEY and CDR2 SVGAGI. CDR3 length: 16 residues. V was cut by 2 bases and J by 4 bases, with 15 bases left in between. CDR3 amino acids: CASSYRGGMGNQPQHF. DNA for the CDR3: TGTGCCAGCAGTTACCGGGGCGGAATGGGAAATCAGCCCCAGCATTTT.

The CDR3 sequence: CASSLGVSYETQYF. For the CDR3, the DNA is TGTGCCAGCAGCTTAGGGGTTAGCTATGAGACCCAGTACTTC. This chain connects TRBV11-2 to TRBJ2-5; D remains ambiguous. V was trimmed by 1 base and J by 5 bases, leaving 11 bases between them. Germline CDR1 is SGHAT and CDR2 is FQNNGV. This CDR3 is built from 14 residues.

The V call is TRBV6-6, the J call TRBJ1-5; 7 bases map to TRBD1. This CDR3 has 14 residues. Per the germline V gene, CDR1 is MNHNY and CDR2 is SVGAGI (reference sequence). The ends lost 6 bases at V and 7 bases at J; junction bases unmatched: 9. CDR3 amino acids: CASRSDREVQPQHF. The CDR3 nucleotides read TGTGCCAGCAGATCCGACAGGGAGGTACAGCCCCAGCATTTT.

This clone was recorded a few times. The CDR3 here is CASRDRGGSNEKLFF. In DNA, the CDR3 is TGTGCCAGCAGAGACAGGGGGGGATCTAATGAAAAACTGTTTTTT. V usage is TRBV2 and J usage is TRBJ1-4, with TRBD1 identical over 9 bases. Germline-derived CDR1 and CDR2 are SNHLY and FYNNEI. With V trimmed by 6 bases and J by 3 bases, 5 bases remained unmatched. This CDR3 comprises 15 residues.

The chain couples TRBV6-6 to TRBJ1-2, with D possibly matching TRBD1 (5 bases). The V gene lost 4 bases and the J gene lost 6 bases, with 12 bases spanning the gap. CDR1 is MNHNY, CDR2 SVGAGI, per germline (reference sequence). The CDR3 runs to 13 residues. The CDR3 region has the DNA TGTGCCAGCAGTTTACTAAGCAGGGATGGCTACACCTTC. Translated: CASSLLSRDGYTF.

This chain links TRBV19 with TRBJ1-2, with TRBD1 identical over 9 bases. The trim removed 6 bases at V and 7 bases at J, leaving 18 bases unmatched. The CDR3 is made up of 17 amino acids. The germline gives CDR1 LNHDA, CDR2 SQIVND (reference sequence). The CDR3 sequence: CASRAGTGGEFRSGYTF. CDR3 DNA: TGTGCCAGTAGGGCAGGTACAGGGGGCGAATTCCGCTCTGGCTACACCTTC.

The genes are TRBV5-4 and TRBJ2-1; TRBD1 agrees at 8 bases. The CDR3 runs to 15 residues. Germline trimming cut 2 bases from V and 7 bases from J; bases unmatched to any gene: 8. The germline gives CDR1 SGHNT, CDR2 YYREEE (reference sequence). The CDR3 coding sequence is TGTGCCAGCAGCTTACAGGACAGGGTGTGGAATGAGCAGTTCTTC. It yields the protein CASSLQDRVWNEQFF.

This clone was recorded a few times. The chain has TRBV10-3 and TRBJ1-1, with D tentatively TRBD1 (6 bases). Per germline, CDR1 ENHRY and CDR2 SYGVKD. Trimming stripped 6 bases from V and 4 bases from J, with 15 bases between. The CDR3 extends over 14 amino acids. CDR3 in DNA: TGTGCCATCAGCGACCCCAGGGGTGCCACTGAAGCTTTCTTT. This encodes CAISDPRGATEAFF.

This chain joins TRBV6-6 and TRBJ1-1; the D is unclear. CDR3 length: 14 residues. The V gene lost 8 bases and the J gene lost 6 bases, with 19 bases spanning the gap. Germline V gene sequence: CDR1 MNHNY, CDR2 SVGAGI (reference sequence). DNA of the CDR3: TGTGCCAGCCTGTATCCCTCGCAGAAGGCTGAAGCTTTCTTT. Protein sequence: CASLYPSQKAEAFF.

CDR3 residues: CASSELGGTGSGETQYF. The CDR3 nucleotides are TGTGCCAGCAGTGAACTAGGCGGGACAGGGTCAGGAGAGACCCAGTACTTC. This sequence joins TRBV6-1 and TRBJ2-5; TRBD1 matches at 9 bases. Germline V CDR1 and CDR2: MNHNS, SASEGT. V was clipped by 2 bases and J by 4 bases; unmatched bases: 11. The CDR3 covers 17 residues.

A remark on this clone: The junction shows a germline mismatch at one end, possibly a read error. The chain links TRBV6-1 to TRBJ2-1; TRBD1 matches 7 bases. CDR1 and CDR2 from the germline V gene are MNHNS and SASEGT. The CDR3 has 16 amino acids. The DNA of the CDR3 is TGTGCCAGCAGGGAAGGGCCCGGGACAGTATACAATGAGCAGTTCTTC. This codes for CASREGPGTVYNEQFF.